These T cell receptor beta chains were read from a single sample in a study of blood T cell repertoires in COVID-19. Libraries were prepared by immunoSEQ multiplex PCR; TCRdb keeps only in-frame clonotypes and omits some of them. Here the sample spans 100,000 or so clones, 87% being singletons. The sample taken for sequencing was peripheral blood. These receptors originate from a human donor in a cohort sampled during active COVID-19. Each CDR3 is given with its conserved first and last residue. A clone size is listed for some rows: how often the clone was seen (once, few, many), or a class if it is expanded.

V gene: TRBV7-2
clone size: .
J gene: TRBJ2-4
CDR3 protein: CASSPQGGRAKNIQYF

V gene: TRBV6-6
clone size: once
J gene: TRBJ2-3
CDR3 protein: CASSYFGTNTDTQYF

V gene: TRBV7-2
clone size: .
J gene: TRBJ2-5
CDR3 protein: CASSFPGTSGRETQYF

V gene: TRBV9
clone size: few
J gene: TRBJ2-2
CDR3 protein: CASSPGLAEPTGELFF

V gene: TRBV7-9
clone size: few
J gene: TRBJ2-7
CDR3 protein: CASSGGSGYANEQYF

V gene: TRBV5-8
clone size: .
J gene: TRBJ2-3
CDR3 protein: CASNPDRGITDTQYF

V gene: TRBV1
clone size: once
J gene: TRBJ2-1
CDR3 protein: CTSSHRGGNRHNEQFF

V gene: TRBV12-3/TRBV12-4
clone size: .
J gene: TRBJ2-5
CDR3 protein: CASSFRETQYF

V gene: TRBV28
clone size: .
J gene: TRBJ1-1
CDR3 protein: CASGTRAAEAFF

V gene: TRBV5-1
clone size: .
J gene: TRBJ2-5
CDR3 protein: CASSEGSFQETQYF

V gene: TRBV5-5
clone size: .
J gene: TRBJ1-1
CDR3 protein: CASIRDRVMPNTEAFF

V gene: TRBV4-1
clone size: .
J gene: TRBJ2-1
CDR3 protein: CASSQDNPATYNEQFF

V gene: TRBV7-9
clone size: .
J gene: TRBJ1-2
CDR3 protein: CASRLLSGGYTF

V gene: TRBV5-1
clone size: .
J gene: TRBJ2-3
CDR3 protein: CASSVGQYTDTQYF

V gene: TRBV27
clone size: .
J gene: TRBJ1-6
CDR3 protein: CASSSHGSNSPLHF

V gene: TRBV19
clone size: .
J gene: TRBJ2-6
CDR3 protein: CASSIDYPKRAGANVLTF

V gene: TRBV14
clone size: .
J gene: TRBJ2-3
CDR3 protein: CASSPPLAGNTDTQYF

V gene: TRBV6-6
clone size: once
J gene: TRBJ2-3
CDR3 protein: CASRLGGLAGEDTQYF

V gene: TRBV14
clone size: .
J gene: TRBJ1-2
CDR3 protein: CASSQDRADRGPHNYGYTF

V gene: TRBV19
clone size: .
J gene: TRBJ1-5
CDR3 protein: CASSIDLGGNSNQPQHF

V gene: TRBV7-2
clone size: .
J gene: TRBJ2-7
CDR3 protein: CASSLAGHYNEQYF

V gene: TRBV18
clone size: .
J gene: TRBJ2-7
CDR3 protein: CASSFIDRGDEQYF

V gene: TRBV28
clone size: .
J gene: TRBJ2-7
CDR3 protein: CASSQGRVEQYF

V gene: TRBV5-5
clone size: .
J gene: TRBJ2-7
CDR3 protein: CASSRVAGYEQYF

V gene: TRBV5-5
clone size: .
J gene: TRBJ1-2
CDR3 protein: CASSLAGGVYGYTF

V gene: TRBV10-3
clone size: .
J gene: TRBJ1-3
CDR3 protein: CAISEEWEANTIYF

V gene: TRBV29-1
clone size: .
J gene: TRBJ1-4
CDR3 protein: CSVGTGGFDGEKLFF

V gene: TRBV28
clone size: .
J gene: TRBJ1-5
CDR3 protein: CASTPPEESNQPQHF

V gene: TRBV9
clone size: few
J gene: TRBJ2-2
CDR3 protein: CASSSRGGAAGELFF

V gene: TRBV6-6
clone size: .
J gene: TRBJ1-1
CDR3 protein: CASTSLQGNTEAFF

V gene: TRBV27
clone size: .
J gene: TRBJ2-7
CDR3 protein: CASSEDREIGEQYF

V gene: TRBV5-5
clone size: .
J gene: TRBJ1-2
CDR3 protein: CASSQRTGVHYGYTF

V gene: TRBV19
clone size: .
J gene: TRBJ2-7
CDR3 protein: CASSTLSGQGYEQYF

V gene: TRBV18
clone size: .
J gene: TRBJ2-5
CDR3 protein: CASSPGLGNPGETQYF

V gene: TRBV2
clone size: .
J gene: TRBJ2-1
CDR3 protein: CASSPTYSGSSYNEQFF

V gene: TRBV5-1
clone size: .
J gene: TRBJ2-2
CDR3 protein: CASSLRAGVTGELFF

V gene: TRBV4-1
clone size: few
J gene: TRBJ1-2
CDR3 protein: CASSRGQGADYGYTF

V gene: TRBV28
clone size: .
J gene: TRBJ1-2
CDR3 protein: CASTSRRVGYGYTF

V gene: TRBV7-9
clone size: once
J gene: TRBJ1-4
CDR3 protein: CASSYGHSENEKLFF

V gene: TRBV6-5
clone size: few
J gene: TRBJ1-6
CDR3 protein: CASSPQGANSPLHF

V gene: TRBV10-3
clone size: .
J gene: TRBJ1-5
CDR3 protein: CAISESTGTERDGNQPQHF

V gene: TRBV3-1/TRBV3-2
clone size: few
J gene: TRBJ2-1
CDR3 protein: CASSTYGTSATNEQFF

V gene: TRBV19
clone size: .
J gene: TRBJ1-2
CDR3 protein: CASSIAGQRKGYTF

V gene: TRBV5-4
clone size: .
J gene: TRBJ2-3
CDR3 protein: CASSWGAPSGYTDTQYF

V gene: TRBV19
clone size: .
J gene: TRBJ2-1
CDR3 protein: CASSSSGYYNEQFF